This entry concerns a single T cell receptor beta chain. Antigen: not known. Germline values: CDR1 SGHRS, CDR2 YFSETQ. This CDR3 region has 15 residues. J gave up 6 bases and V 2 bases, and 5 bases lay outside the gene matches. This sample was included in a study of T cell responses to AZD1222 COVID-19 vaccine. General study results and limits: Spike-wide vaccine-associated CD4 TCRs dominated at 160-218 and 743-854. Repertoires were sampled only after the peak T cell response. It should be noted that donors were predominantly white British and more often female, and clonal diversity was possibly underestimated.

Using immunoSEQ multiplex PCR, the repertoire was profiled, and TCRdb retains in-frame clones only, with some absent. The table shows some 130,000 clones, with 92% occurring only once. The chain recombines TRBV5-1 with TRBJ2-2, with 9 bases matching TRBD1. The specimen comprised peripheral blood, sampled on day 0 of AZD1222 vaccination. The receptor's source is an adult in good health. For the CDR3, the DNA is TGCGCCAGCAGCTTACCGGGACAGGGACCCGGGGAGCTGTTTTTT. This encodes CASSLPGQGPGELFF.